A single sample gave rise to the 24 T cell receptor beta chains below, sequenced in a study of blood T cell repertoires in COVID-19. Here immunoSEQ multiplex PCR was the method, and the copy in TCRdb shows in-frame clones only, minus some. The data show around 320,000 clones, around 89% seen once. Sequenced material: PBMCs or T cells enriched from blood (not recorded which). These receptors all stem from a woman aged 18-29 years with acute COVID-19.

The chain has TRBV28 and TRBJ1-5; 8 bases map to TRBD1. The V gene's germline CDR1 is MDHEN and CDR2 SYDVKM. J was trimmed by 5 bases and V by 6 bases; bases with no gene match: 6. The CDR3 has 14 amino acids. In DNA form, the CDR3 reads TGTGCCAGCAGGATACAGACAGGGGATCAGCCCCAGCATTTT. It codes for CASRIQTGDQPQHF.

This chain joins TRBV28 and TRBJ2-7, with 7 bases that match TRBD1. With V trimmed by 7 bases and J by 1 base, 10 bases remained unmatched. Looked up from germline, CDR1 is MDHEN and CDR2 is SYDVKM. CDR3 length: 15 residues. DNA for the CDR3: TGTGCCAGCATCTCAGCCGGGACAGTTTCCTACGAGCAGTACTTC. As protein: CASISAGTVSYEQYF.

The chain couples TRBV18 to TRBJ1-5, with 8 bases matching TRBD1. The trim removed 2 bases at V and 3 bases at J, leaving 3 bases unmatched. This CDR3 is 15 amino acids long. Germline V gene lookup returns CDR1 KGHSH and CDR2 LQKENI. DNA for the CDR3: TGTGCCAGCTCACCAAGGACAGGGCCCAATCAGCCCCAGCATTTT. This translates into CASSPRTGPNQPQHF.

The chain employs TRBV7-8 and TRBJ1-1, with 7 bases identical to TRBD1. CDR3 length equals 16 residues. The V gene end was trimmed by 4 bases and the J gene end by 2 bases; junction bases not matched to a gene: 10. Germline CDR1 and CDR2: SGHVS and FQNEAQ. CDR3 sequence reads: CASSSPGTETNTEAFF. The CDR3 DNA reads as TGTGCCAGCAGCTCTCCCGGGACAGAGACCAACACTGAAGCTTTCTTT.

As DNA, the CDR3 is TGTGCCAGCAGTCCCGTTGGAGGCTACGAGCAGTACTTC. Translated, it gives CASSPVGGYEQYF. This chain connects TRBV6-5 to TRBJ2-7, with D possibly being TRBD2 (5 bases). CDR1 MNHEY and CDR2 SVGAGI come from the germline V gene. The CDR3 is 13 amino acids. Trimming cost V 5 bases and J 3 bases, with 11 bases left between them.

The gene calls are TRBV5-1 and TRBJ2-2; 11 nucleotides align to TRBD2. Germline V gene lookup returns CDR1 SGHRS and CDR2 YFSETQ. The CDR3 has 16 residues. V was clipped by 4 bases and J by 1 base; unmatched bases: 3. The DNA for the CDR3 is TGCGCCAGCAGCGGGGGACTAGCGGAGAACACCGGGGAGCTGTTTTTT. It translates to CASSGGLAENTGELFF.

This chain connects TRBV7-3 to TRBJ2-1; 9 bases line up with TRBD2. CDR3 length: 16 residues. Germline CDR1 reads SGHTA; CDR2 reads FQGTGA. V lost 2 bases to trimming and J lost 2 bases; unmatched junction nucleotides: 4. CDR3 sequence reads: CASSLYAGGPYNEQFF. In DNA form, the CDR3 reads TGTGCCAGCAGCTTATATGCGGGAGGGCCCTACAATGAGCAGTTCTTC.

The chain couples TRBV28 to TRBJ1-4, with D unresolved. V was shortened by 3 bases and J by 4 bases, with 9 bases between the two germline ends. The CDR3 has 14 residues. Germline V lookup: CDR1 MDHEN, CDR2 SYDVKM. The CDR3 is CASSFGGLNEKLFF. CDR3 DNA: TGTGCCAGCAGTTTCGGCGGCCTTAATGAAAAACTGTTTTTT.

J is TRBJ1-5 and V is TRBV19; 7 bases fit TRBD1. Looked up from germline, CDR1 is LNHDA and CDR2 is SQIVND (reference sequence). With 8 bases clipped from V and 2 bases from J, the junction kept 3 bases outside the gene matches. The CDR3 totals 13 residues. The CDR3 DNA is TGTGCCAGTGGGACAGCTCGCAATCAGCCCCAGCATTTT. It codes for CASGTARNQPQHF. The variable domain in full, completed from reference TRBV19 and TRBJ1-5, reads DGGITQSPKYLFRKEGQNVTLSCEQNLNHDAMYWYRQDPGQGLRLIYYSQIVNDFQKGDIAEGYSVSREKKESFPLTVTSAQKNPTAFYLCASGTARNQPQHFGDGTRLSIL.

The rearrangement joins TRBV5-1 to TRBJ2-1; no clear D gene. CDR3 length: 15 amino acids. Trimming pared 4 bases from V and 0 bases from J, leaving 11 bases between. Germline CDR1 reads SGHRS; CDR2 reads YFSETQ. CDR3 loop: CASSPQVSSYNEQFF. CDR3 DNA sequence: TGCGCCAGCAGCCCGCAGGTTAGCTCCTACAATGAGCAGTTCTTC.

V is TRBV5-1 and J is TRBJ1-4; D is uncertain. The CDR3 is made up of 14 amino acids. CDR1 and CDR2 (germline): SGHRS, YFSETQ. Trimming left V 4 bases short and J 6 bases short, with 13 bases between. The CDR3 DNA reads as TGCGCCAGCAGCCGGTACCCCATGGATGAAAAACTGTTTTTT. Its translation: CASSRYPMDEKLFF.

The chain recombines TRBV15 with TRBJ1-2; D unresolved. The CDR3 contains 16 residues. Germline V CDR1 and CDR2: LNHNV, YYDKDF (reference sequence). Trimming stripped 0 bases from V and 8 bases from J, with 19 bases between. The CDR3 DNA reads TGTGCCACCAGCAGAGATCCCCCTCGTGACCGCGGAGGCTACACCTTC. Amino acids: CATSRDPPRDRGGYTF.

In DNA, the CDR3 is TGTGCCAGCAGCCCCCGGACAGGGGTATCGTTCTATGGCTACACCTTC. Protein product: CASSPRTGVSFYGYTF. The chain links TRBV3-1 (or the pseudogene TRBV3-2) to TRBJ1-2, with 9 bases identical to TRBD1. Germline CDR1 reads LGHDT; CDR2 reads YNNKEL (reference sequence). V trimming: 4 bases; J trimming: 4 bases; junction bases outside the gene matches: 10. CDR3 length equals 16 residues.

This chain joins TRBV10-3 and TRBJ2-4, with 9 bases identical to TRBD1. From germline, CDR1 is ENHRY and CDR2 SYGVKD. J lost 2 bases, V lost 1 base, and 3 bases had no gene match. The CDR3 consists of 16 residues. The CDR3 DNA follows: TGTGCCATCAGTGAGTGGGACAGGGTGTCCAAAAACATTCAGTACTTC. It yields the protein CAISEWDRVSKNIQYF.

This clone was detected once. The genes are TRBV6-6 and TRBJ2-5; perhaps TRBD1 as D (5 bases). The CDR3 has 14 amino acids. Per the germline V gene, CDR1 is MNHNY and CDR2 is SVGAGI (reference sequence). V dropped 6 bases and J dropped 6 bases, with 17 bases sitting between them. CDR3 in DNA: TGTGCCAGCAGACTGACAGTCGAGCGACAGACCCAGTACTTC. This sequence encodes CASRLTVERQTQYF.

Only one count was recorded for this clone. This chain's CDR3 is CAIRRQGGNQPQHF. The CDR3 bases are TGTGCCATCCGTCGACAGGGAGGCAATCAGCCCCAGCATTTT. The V and J genes are TRBV6-5 and TRBJ1-5; 7 bases agree with TRBD1. This CDR3 is built from 14 residues. The junction had 8 bases not matched to a gene; V was cut back by 10 bases and J by 2 bases. The germline V gene has CDR1 MNHEY and CDR2 SVGAGI.

The gene calls are TRBV19 and TRBJ1-6; 8 bases fit TRBD1. Germline CDR1 and CDR2: LNHDA and SQIVND (reference sequence). Trimming at V came to 2 bases and at J to 6 bases, leaving 6 bases not matched to a gene. The CDR3 runs 16 residues. CDR3 nucleotides: TGTGCCAGTAGTATATACGGACAGGGCTCTAATTCACCCCTCCACTTT. As protein: CASSIYGQGSNSPLHF. Drawing the rest from reference TRBV19 and TRBJ1-6, the complete variable domain is DGGITQSPKYLFRKEGQNVTLSCEQNLNHDAMYWYRQDPGQGLRLIYYSQIVNDFQKGDIAEGYSVSREKKESFPLTVTSAQKNPTAFYLCASSIYGQGSNSPLHFGNGTRLTVT.

This rearrangement joins TRBV9 to TRBJ2-1; D perhaps matches TRBD2 (5 bases). Germline V gene data show CDR1 as SGDLS and CDR2 as YYNGEE. Trimming removed 0 bases from V and 4 bases from J, with 8 bases in between. The CDR3 loop spans 14 amino acids. The CDR3 region has the DNA TGTGCCAGCAGCGTAGGGGGAGATTACAATGAGCAGTTCTTC. It specifies CASSVGGDYNEQFF.

This clone was observed a single time. The chain is built from TRBV4-1 and TRBJ1-2, with 8 bases matching TRBD1. V gave up 1 base and J gave up 8 bases; unmatched junction bases: 9. CDR3 length: 15 residues. Germline V gives CDR1 MGHRA, CDR2 YSYEKL. The CDR3 DNA follows: TGCGCCAGCAGCCAAGCCGCTGGACAGGGATGGGGCTACACCTTC. This encodes CASSQAAGQGWGYTF.

This chain links TRBV28 with TRBJ1-5, with TRBD1 matching 7 bases. Germline values: CDR1 MDHEN, CDR2 SYDVKM. CDR3 size: 16 residues. V dropped 3 bases and J dropped 4; count of bases not matched to a gene: 9. CDR3 nucleotide sequence: TGTGCCAGCAGTTTGTCCAGGGGGGCCTTAAATCAGCCCCAGCATTTT. It specifies CASSLSRGALNQPQHF.

This clone was recorded once. V is TRBV6-2 or TRBV6-3 and J is TRBJ1-2; 7 positions agree with TRBD1. This CDR3 is built from 14 residues. Trimming cost V 4 bases and J 5 bases; bases outside gene matches: 7. CDR1 is MNHEY, CDR2 SVGEGT, per germline. The CDR3 nucleotides are TGTGCCAGCAGTTCTTCAGGGGGTTTTTATGGCTACACCTTC. Translating gives CASSSSGGFYGYTF.

This chain connects TRBV30 to TRBJ1-1; D unclear. Germline-derived CDR1 and CDR2 are GTSNPN and SVGIG (reference sequence). The CDR3 totals 12 residues. V lost 2 bases and J 7 bases, leaving 11 bases between the germline ends. CDR3 amino acids: CAWSKGGSEAFF. CDR3 bases: TGTGCCTGGAGTAAAGGAGGGAGTGAAGCTTTCTTT.

The V gene is TRBV5-1, the J gene TRBJ2-4; 9 bases are shared with TRBD1. The CDR3 is 16 residues long. CDR1 and CDR2 from the germline V gene are SGHRS and YFSETQ. The junction had 7 bases not matched to a gene; V was cut back by 1 base and J by 5 bases. DNA of the CDR3: TGCGCCAGCAGCTTGCTGTCCGGGACAGGGCAAAACATTCAGTACTTC. It codes for CASSLLSGTGQNIQYF. Complete variable domain (other parts from reference TRBV5-1 and TRBJ2-4): KAGVTQTPRYLIKTRGQQVTLSCSPISGHRSVSWYQQTPGQGLQFLFEYFSETQRNKGNFPGRFSGRQFSNSRSEMNVSTLELGDSALYLCASSLLSGTGQNIQYFGAGTRLSVL.

This clone showed up just once. J is TRBJ1-1 and V is TRBV7-8, with D possibly being TRBD1 (6 bases). The germline gives CDR1 SGHVS, CDR2 FQNEAQ. The CDR3 length is 16 residues. V was trimmed by 5 bases and J by 5 bases, leaving 21 bases between them. The CDR3 is CASSRGRGAGVTEAFF. CDR3 nucleotide sequence: TGTGCCAGCAGCCGGGGTCGGGGGGCAGGAGTTACTGAAGCTTTCTTT.